This T cell receptor beta chain was observed in a study of glioma-infiltrating T cells after dendritic cell vaccination. The CDR3 is 15 residues long. Germline V lookup: CDR1 MGHDK, CDR2 SYGVNS. The junction had 0 bases not matched to a gene; V was cut back by 3 bases and J by 1 base. This clone occurred once. The time point was: after dendritic cell vaccination, including at tumor progression/relapse. TCRdb keeps only in-frame clones here, not all; method: immunoSEQ multiplex PCR. The table records more than 55,000 clones, approximately 81% of them present only once. The receptor was isolated from a human donor with glioblastoma. This chain joins TRBV25-1 and TRBJ2-1; the match to TRBD1 covers 10 bases. The sample here was blood, taken after dendritic cell vaccination. CDR3 sequence (DNA): TGTGCCAGCAGTGAGGACAGGGGGTCCTACAATGAGCAGTTCTTC. Its protein product is CASSEDRGSYNEQFF.